Sequencing of this T cell receptor (beta chain) was carried out in a study of tumor-infiltrating lymphocytes in primary liver carcinoma. Looking at the study overall: Each of the samples returned roughly 3.65 to 7.5 million productive TCRbeta reads (a yield similar across tissue types). Study-wide points: Pairs of tumor regions overlapped more than tumor-adjacent and tumor-blood pairs did.

The tissue used was unsorted bulk material of about 19-34 mg. RNA and DNA were co-extracted from it with the AllPrep DNA/RNA mini kit. The CDR3 has 13 amino acids. The input was 450 to 500 ng total RNA; TCR beta cDNA was made from it with a constant-region primer. Library construction for TCR beta comprised three nested multiplex PCR rounds performed with slightly modified ARM-PCR. With TRBV1-TRBV30 forward primers and a C-beta reverse primer, the first two PCR rounds were run for 10 to 11 cycles each. TCRdb re-derived calls from the multiplex PCR reads in MiXCR, one entry per CDR3 protein. The repertoire holds more than 70,000 distinct CDR3 sequences, with approximately 77% as singletons. Points on this clonotype: Antigen: not known. No conserved phenylalanine or tryptophan is present at the end of the CDR3, so a read error is the likely explanation.

This TCR came from a man aged 35 to 55 with primary liver carcinoma and hepatitis B virus infection. Sequencing was performed on liver tumor tissue from sampling region 1. Documented subset: tumor region T1, superior pole. V usage is TRBV12-3 or TRBV12-4 and J usage is TRBJ1-1, with 7 bases matching TRBD1. The CDR3 DNA sequence: TGTGTCAGCAGTTTGGTACAGGGGACTGAAGCTTTCTCT. This encodes CVSSLVQGTEAFS.